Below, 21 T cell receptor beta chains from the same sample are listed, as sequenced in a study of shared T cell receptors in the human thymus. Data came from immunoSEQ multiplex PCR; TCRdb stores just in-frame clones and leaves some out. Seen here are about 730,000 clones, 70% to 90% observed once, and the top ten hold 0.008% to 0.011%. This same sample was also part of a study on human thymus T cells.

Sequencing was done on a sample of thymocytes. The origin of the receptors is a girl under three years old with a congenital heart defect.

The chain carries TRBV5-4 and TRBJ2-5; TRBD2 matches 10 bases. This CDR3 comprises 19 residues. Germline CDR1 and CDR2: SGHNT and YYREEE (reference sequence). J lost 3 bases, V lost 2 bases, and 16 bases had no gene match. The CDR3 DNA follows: TGTGCCAGCAGCTTCGGGCTAGCGGGGGTCCCGAGGGAAGAAGAGACCCAGTACTTC. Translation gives CASSFGLAGVPREEETQYF.

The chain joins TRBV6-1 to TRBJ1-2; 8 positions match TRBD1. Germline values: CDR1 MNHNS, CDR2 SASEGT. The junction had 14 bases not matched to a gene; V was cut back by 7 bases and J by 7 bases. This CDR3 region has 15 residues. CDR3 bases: TGTGCCAGCACCGATCTACAGGGGGGCTCCTCTGGCTACACCTTC. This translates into CASTDLQGGSSGYTF.

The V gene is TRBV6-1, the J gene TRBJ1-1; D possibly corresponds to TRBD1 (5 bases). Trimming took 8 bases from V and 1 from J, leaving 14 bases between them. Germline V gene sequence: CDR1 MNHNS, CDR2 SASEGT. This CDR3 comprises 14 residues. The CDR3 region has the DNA TGTGCCAGCCCCGACAGAAGAGCGAACACTGAAGCTTTCTTT. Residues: CASPDRRANTEAFF.

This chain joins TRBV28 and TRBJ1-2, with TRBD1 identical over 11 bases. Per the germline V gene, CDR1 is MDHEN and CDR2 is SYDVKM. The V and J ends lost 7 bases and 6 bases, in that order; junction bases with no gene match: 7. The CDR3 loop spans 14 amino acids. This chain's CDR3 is CASTLRGQGDGYTF. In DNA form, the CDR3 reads TGTGCCAGCACTCTTAGGGGACAGGGGGATGGCTACACCTTC.

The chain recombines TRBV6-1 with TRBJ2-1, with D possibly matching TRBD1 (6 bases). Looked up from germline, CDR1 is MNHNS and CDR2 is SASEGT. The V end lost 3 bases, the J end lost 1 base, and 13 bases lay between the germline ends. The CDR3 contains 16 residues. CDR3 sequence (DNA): TGTGCCAGCAGTGACGGTCGACAGGAGTCCTACAATGAGCAGTTCTTC. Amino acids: CASSDGRQESYNEQFF.

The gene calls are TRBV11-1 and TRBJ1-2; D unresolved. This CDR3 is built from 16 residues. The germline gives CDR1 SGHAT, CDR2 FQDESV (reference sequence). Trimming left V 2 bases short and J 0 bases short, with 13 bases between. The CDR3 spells CASSLSAREPNYGYTF. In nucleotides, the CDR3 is TGTGCCAGCAGCTTATCTGCGAGAGAGCCTAACTATGGCTACACCTTC.

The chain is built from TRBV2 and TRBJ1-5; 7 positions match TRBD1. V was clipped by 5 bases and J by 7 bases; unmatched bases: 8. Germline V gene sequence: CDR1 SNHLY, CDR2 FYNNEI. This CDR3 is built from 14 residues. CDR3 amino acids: CASSPDRVGQPQHF. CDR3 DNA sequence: TGTGCCAGCAGTCCCGACAGGGTCGGACAGCCCCAGCATTTT.

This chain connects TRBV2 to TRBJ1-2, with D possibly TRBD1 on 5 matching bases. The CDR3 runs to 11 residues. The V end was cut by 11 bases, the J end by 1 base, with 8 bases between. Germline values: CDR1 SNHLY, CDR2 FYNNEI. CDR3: CALGGNYGYTF. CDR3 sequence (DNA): TGTGCCCTCGGGGGTAACTATGGCTACACCTTC.

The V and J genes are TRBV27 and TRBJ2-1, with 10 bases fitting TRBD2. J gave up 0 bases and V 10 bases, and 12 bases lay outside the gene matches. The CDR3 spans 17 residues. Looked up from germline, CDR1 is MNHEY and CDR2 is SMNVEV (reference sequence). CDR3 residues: CATRTSGSHISYNEQFF. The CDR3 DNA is TGTGCCACCCGGACTAGCGGATCGCATATCTCCTACAATGAGCAGTTCTTC.

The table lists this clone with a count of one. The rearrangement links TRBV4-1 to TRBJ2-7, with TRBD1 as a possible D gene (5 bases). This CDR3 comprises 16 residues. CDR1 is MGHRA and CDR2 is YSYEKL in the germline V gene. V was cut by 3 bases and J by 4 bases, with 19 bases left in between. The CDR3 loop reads CASSHEEKGHRYEQYF. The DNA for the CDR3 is TGCGCCAGCAGCCACGAGGAGAAGGGGCATCGTTACGAGCAGTACTTC.

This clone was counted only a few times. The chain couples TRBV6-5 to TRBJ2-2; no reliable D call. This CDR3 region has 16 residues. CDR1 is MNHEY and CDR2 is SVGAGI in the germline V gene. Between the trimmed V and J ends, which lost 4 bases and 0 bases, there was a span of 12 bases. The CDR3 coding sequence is TGTGCCAGCAGTTCCGCGTCTTCTACGAACACCGGGGAGCTGTTTTTT. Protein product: CASSSASSTNTGELFF.

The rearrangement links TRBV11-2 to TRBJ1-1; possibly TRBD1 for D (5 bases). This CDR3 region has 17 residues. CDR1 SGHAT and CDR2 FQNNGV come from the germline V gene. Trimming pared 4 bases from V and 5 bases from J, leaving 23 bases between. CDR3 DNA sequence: TGTGCCAGCAGCTGGGGCCCAAGGGGTGGTAACTATACTGAAGCTTTCTTT. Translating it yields CASSWGPRGGNYTEAFF.

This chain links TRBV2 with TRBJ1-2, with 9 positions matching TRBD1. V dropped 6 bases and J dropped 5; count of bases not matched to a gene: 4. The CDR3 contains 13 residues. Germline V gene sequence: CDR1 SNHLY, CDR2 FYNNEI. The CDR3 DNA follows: TGTGCCAGCAGGGACAGGGGACGGTATGGCTACACCTTC. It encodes CASRDRGRYGYTF.

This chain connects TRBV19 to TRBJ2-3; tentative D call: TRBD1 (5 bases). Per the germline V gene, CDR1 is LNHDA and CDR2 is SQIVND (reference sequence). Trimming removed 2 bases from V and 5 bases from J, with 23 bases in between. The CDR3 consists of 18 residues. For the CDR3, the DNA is TGTGCCAGTAGTATAAGGACCTCTGGGGCCTCCCGCATAGATACGCAGTATTTT. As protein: CASSIRTSGASRIDTQYF.

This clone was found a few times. The CDR3 nucleotides are TGCGCCAGCGGGGGGGGACCGAATGAAAAACTGTTTTTT. Translating it yields CASGGGPNEKLFF. The rearrangement joins TRBV23-1 to TRBJ1-4; a weak D match, TRBD1 (5 bases). TRBV23-1 is reported as an ORF; its role is uncertain. V dropped 8 bases and J dropped 5 bases, with 12 bases sitting between them. This CDR3 is 13 amino acids long.

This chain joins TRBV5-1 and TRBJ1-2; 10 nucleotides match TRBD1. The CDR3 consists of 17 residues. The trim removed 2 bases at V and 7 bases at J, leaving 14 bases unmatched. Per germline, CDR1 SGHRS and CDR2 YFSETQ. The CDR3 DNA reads TGCGCCAGCAGCTTCCGCTTCGCGGGACAGGGGAACCGTGGCTACACCTTC. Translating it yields CASSFRFAGQGNRGYTF.

The CDR3 nucleotides are TGTGCCAGTAGTATAGAGGCAGGGCCAGGTGAAAAACTGTTTTTT. This translates into CASSIEAGPGEKLFF. The rearrangement joins TRBV19 to TRBJ1-4, with D perhaps matching TRBD1 (5 bases). Germline assignment: CDR1 LNHDA and CDR2 SQIVND (reference sequence). V lost 0 bases, J lost 7 bases, and 12 bases lay in between. CDR3 size: 15 residues.

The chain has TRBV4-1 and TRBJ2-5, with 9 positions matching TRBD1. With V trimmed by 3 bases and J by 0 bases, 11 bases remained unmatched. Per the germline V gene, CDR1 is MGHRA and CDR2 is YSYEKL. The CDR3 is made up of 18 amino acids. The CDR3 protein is CASSHLRGDRAYQETQYF. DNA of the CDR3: TGCGCCAGCAGCCACCTAAGAGGGGACAGGGCCTACCAAGAGACCCAGTACTTC.

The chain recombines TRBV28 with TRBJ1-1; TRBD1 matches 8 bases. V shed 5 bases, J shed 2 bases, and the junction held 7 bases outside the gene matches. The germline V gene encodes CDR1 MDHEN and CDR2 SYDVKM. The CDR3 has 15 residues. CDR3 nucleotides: TGTGCCAGCAGTAACTACAGGGGGGTCAACACTGAAGCTTTCTTT. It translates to CASSNYRGVNTEAFF.

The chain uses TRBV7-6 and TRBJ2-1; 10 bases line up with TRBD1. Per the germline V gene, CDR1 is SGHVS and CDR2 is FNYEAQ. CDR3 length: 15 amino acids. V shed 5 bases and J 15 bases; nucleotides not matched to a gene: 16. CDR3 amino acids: CASSTPPVVGTGVFF. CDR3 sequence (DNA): TGTGCCAGCAGCACACCCCCCGTAGTAGGGACAGGGGTGTTCTTC.

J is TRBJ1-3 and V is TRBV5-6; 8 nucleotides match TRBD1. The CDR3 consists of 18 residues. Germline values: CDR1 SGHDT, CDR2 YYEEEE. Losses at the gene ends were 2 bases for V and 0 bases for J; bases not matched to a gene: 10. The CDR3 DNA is TGTGCCAGCAGCTTCTCAGGGACAGGCCCTTCCTCTGGAAACACCATATATTTT. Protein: CASSFSGTGPSSGNTIYF.